The 10 T cell receptor beta chains below were found in one sample sequenced in a study of shared clonotypes between healthy human individuals. Naive CD8 populations comprised CD45RO-negative cells positively selected for CCR7, excluding terminally differentiated effector memory CD45RA+ cells. TCRdb's table, derived via immunoSEQ multiplex PCR, lists solely in-frame clones and lacks some. The sample has around 1.9 million clones, just over 90% seen once. Material: naive CD8+ T cells from PBMCs. All receptors derive from a man aged 18 to 29 in good health. Some clones in this sample may be carry-over from other donors' samples.

To note about this clone: Distinct nucleotide sequences in the sample also encode this CDR3. This rearrangement joins TRBV28 to TRBJ1-2; D is unresolved. With 1 base removed from V and 1 base from J, the gap between germline ends came to 4 bases. CDR3 length: 13 amino acids. CDR1 and CDR2 from the germline V gene are MDHEN and SYDVKM. CDR3 sequence reads: CASSLSGNYGYTF. The CDR3 DNA sequence: TGTGCCAGCAGTTTATCCGGTAACTATGGCTACACCTTC.

Here the CDR3 reads CASSLASALISGNTIYF. The CDR3 DNA sequence: TGTGCCAGCAGCTTGGCGAGCGCCCTTATCTCTGGAAACACCATATATTTT. The V gene is TRBV5-6, the J gene TRBJ1-3; D uncertain. V shed 0 bases and J shed 0 bases, with 13 bases lying between them. Germline loops: CDR1 SGHDT, CDR2 YYEEEE. This CDR3 region has 17 residues.

The CDR3 region has the DNA TGTGCCAGCAGCAGATCCGGGACTGGGCAAGAGACCCAGTACTTC. Protein: CASSRSGTGQETQYF. This chain uses TRBV5-6 with TRBJ2-5; D is perhaps TRBD2 (6 bases). Germline V gene data show CDR1 as SGHDT and CDR2 as YYEEEE. The CDR3 runs to 15 residues. The V gene lost 4 bases and the J gene lost 2 bases, with 15 bases spanning the gap.

The V and J genes are TRBV19 and TRBJ2-1; D call uncertain. CDR1 and CDR2 (germline): LNHDA, SQIVND (reference sequence). This CDR3 has 13 amino acids. Trimming cost V 5 bases and J 10 bases, with 15 bases left between them. CDR3 protein: CASSPRFPQEQFF. The DNA of the CDR3 is TGTGCCAGTAGTCCCCGTTTTCCGCAAGAGCAGTTCTTC.

The chain combines TRBV4-2 with TRBJ2-7; the match to TRBD2 covers 7 bases. With 4 bases clipped from V and 2 bases from J, the junction kept 8 bases outside the gene matches. CDR3 size: 15 residues. The germline V gene has CDR1 LGHNA and CDR2 YNFKEQ. The CDR3 loop reads CASSLREAGPYEQYF. CDR3 bases: TGTGCCAGCAGCCTCCGAGAAGCGGGACCCTACGAGCAGTACTTC.

The chain has TRBV5-4 and TRBJ2-5; D might be TRBD2 (6 bases). The germline V and J ends were trimmed by 0 bases and 4 bases, with 13 bases remaining between them. This CDR3 is 15 amino acids long. Germline assignment: CDR1 SGHNT and CDR2 YYREEE (reference sequence). The CDR3 region has the DNA TGTGCCAGCAGCTTGGCGTTCGGGACTGCAGAGACCCAGTACTTC. Its protein is CASSLAFGTAETQYF. Supplemented by reference TRBV5-4 and TRBJ2-5, the full variable domain reads ETGVTQSPTHLIKTRGQQVTLRCSSQSGHNTVSWYQQALGQGPQFIFQYYREEENGRGNFPPRFSGLQFPNYSSELNVNALELDDSALYLCASSLAFGTAETQYFGPGTRLLVL.

The chain uses TRBV7-9 and TRBJ2-3; 11 positions agree with TRBD2. Germline CDR1 is SEHNR and CDR2 is FQNEAQ (reference sequence). The junction had 10 bases not matched to a gene; V was cut back by 4 bases and J by 4 bases. The CDR3 sequence is 17 residues long. CDR3 bases: TGTGCCAGCAGCTCACCTTCTAGCGGGAGGTTGGCAGATACGCAGTATTTT. Amino acids: CASSSPSSGRLADTQYF.

The chain carries TRBV5-1 and TRBJ2-7; the match to TRBD2 covers 8 bases. In germline, CDR1 is SGHRS, CDR2 YFSETQ. The V gene end was trimmed by 2 bases and the J gene end by 1 base; junction bases not matched to a gene: 8. The CDR3 is 16 amino acids. The CDR3 coding sequence is TGCGCCAGCAGCTTCCAGCGGGAGTTTGCGTCCTACGAGCAGTACTTC. Its protein is CASSFQREFASYEQYF.

V gene TRBV7-9 combines with J gene TRBJ2-5, with D possibly matching TRBD1 (7 bases). The CDR3 runs 15 residues. Germline-derived CDR1 and CDR2 are SEHNR and FQNEAQ (reference sequence). V lost 5 bases and J 1 base, leaving 14 bases between the germline ends. This CDR3 reads CASSPRGALQETQYF. CDR3 nucleotides: TGTGCCAGCAGCCCCAGGGGGGCTCTCCAAGAGACCCAGTACTTC.

This chain links TRBV11-2 with TRBJ1-1, with a possible D match to TRBD1 (5 bases). With 6 bases removed from V and 4 bases from J, the gap between germline ends came to 15 bases. The germline V gene encodes CDR1 SGHAT and CDR2 FQNNGV. This CDR3 contains 14 residues. The CDR3 sequence: CASRIFARGTEAFF. The CDR3 region has the DNA TGTGCCAGCAGGATTTTTGCGAGGGGCACTGAAGCTTTCTTT.